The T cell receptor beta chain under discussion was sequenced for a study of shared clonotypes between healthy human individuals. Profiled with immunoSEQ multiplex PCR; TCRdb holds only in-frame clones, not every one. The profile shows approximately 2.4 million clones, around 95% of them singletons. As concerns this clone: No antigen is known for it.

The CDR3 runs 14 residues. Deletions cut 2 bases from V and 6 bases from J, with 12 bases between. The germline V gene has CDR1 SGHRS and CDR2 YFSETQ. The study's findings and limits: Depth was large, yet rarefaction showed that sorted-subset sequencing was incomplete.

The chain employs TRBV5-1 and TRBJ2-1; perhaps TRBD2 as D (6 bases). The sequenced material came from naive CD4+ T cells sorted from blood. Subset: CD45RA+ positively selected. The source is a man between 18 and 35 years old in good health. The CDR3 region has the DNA TGCGCCAGCAGCTTTGGGACTCAAACCAATGAGCAGTTCTTC. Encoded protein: CASSFGTQTNEQFF.